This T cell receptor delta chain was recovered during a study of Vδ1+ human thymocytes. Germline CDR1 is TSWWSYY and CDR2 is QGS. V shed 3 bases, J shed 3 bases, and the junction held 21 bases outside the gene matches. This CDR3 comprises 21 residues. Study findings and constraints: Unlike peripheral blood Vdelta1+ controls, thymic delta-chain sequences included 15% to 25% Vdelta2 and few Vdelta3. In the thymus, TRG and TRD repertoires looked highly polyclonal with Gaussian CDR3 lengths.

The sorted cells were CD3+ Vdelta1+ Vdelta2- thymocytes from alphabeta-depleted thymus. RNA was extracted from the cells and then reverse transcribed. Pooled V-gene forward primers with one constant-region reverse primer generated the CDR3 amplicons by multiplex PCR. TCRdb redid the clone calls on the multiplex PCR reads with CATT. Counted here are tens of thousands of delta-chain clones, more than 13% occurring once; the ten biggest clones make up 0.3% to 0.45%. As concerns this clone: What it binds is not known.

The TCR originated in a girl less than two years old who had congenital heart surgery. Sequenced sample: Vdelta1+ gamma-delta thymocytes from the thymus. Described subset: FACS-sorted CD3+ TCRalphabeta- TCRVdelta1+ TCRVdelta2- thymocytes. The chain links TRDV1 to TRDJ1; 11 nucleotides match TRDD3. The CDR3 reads CALGDWPSPYWGICPPDKLIF. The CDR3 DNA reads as TGTGCTCTTGGGGACTGGCCTTCCCCGTACTGGGGGATATGTCCCCCCGATAAACTCATCTTT.